A single sample is the source of the 18 T cell receptor beta chains below, sequenced in a study of T cells in localized non-small cell lung cancer. Clones were read by immunoSEQ multiplex PCR, and TCRdb kept only the in-frame ones, dropping some. The table has some 85,000 clones, about 78% seen once. The material sequenced was PBMCs, taken before any cancer treatment. The receptors shown here come from a man aged 35-75 years with stage II squamous cell lung carcinoma.

V and J are TRBV7-2 and TRBJ2-7; no firm D call. Trimming removed 0 bases at V and 2 bases at J, with 11 bases between. CDR3 length: 15 residues. Germline V gene data show CDR1 as SGHTA and CDR2 as FQGNSA. The DNA for the CDR3 is TGTGCCAGCAGCTTAGCGGCGGCGCCAGCCTACGAGCAGTACTTC. Amino acid sequence: CASSLAAAPAYEQYF.

CDR3 sequence reads: CASSQEGLGLYEQYF. For the CDR3, the DNA is TGCGCCAGCAGCCAAGAGGGGTTAGGCCTCTACGAGCAGTACTTC. V usage is TRBV4-1 and J usage is TRBJ2-7; no clear D. The ends were cut back, 0 bases at V and 3 bases at J, with 12 bases in the middle. Germline CDR1 reads MGHRA; CDR2 reads YSYEKL. This CDR3 contains 15 residues.

This clone occurred a few times. This chain joins TRBV5-6 and TRBJ1-1, with D unresolved. Trimming left V 6 bases short and J 5 bases short, with 20 bases between. The length of the CDR3 is 15 residues. The V gene's germline CDR1 is SGHDT and CDR2 YYEEEE. For the CDR3, the DNA is TGTGCCAGCACCCTCGGGCCTGCTCCGGGAACTGAAGCTTTCTTT. This gives the protein CASTLGPAPGTEAFF.

This chain uses TRBV28 with TRBJ2-7, with D tentatively TRBD1 (5 bases). The V gene's germline CDR1 is MDHEN and CDR2 SYDVKM. The CDR3 covers 21 residues. The V end lost 4 bases, the J end lost 2 bases, and 33 bases lay between the germline ends. CDR3 loop: CASSSQGWTLLSGLVPYEQYF. The DNA of the CDR3 is TGTGCCAGCAGTTCACAAGGGTGGACACTCCTGTCCGGTCTAGTTCCCTACGAGCAGTACTTC.

The chain recombines TRBV5-8 with TRBJ2-1, with a possible D match to TRBD1 (5 bases). The CDR3 contains 14 residues. Germline CDR1 is SGHTS and CDR2 is YDEGEE. Trimming pared 4 bases from V and 8 bases from J, leaving 16 bases between. CDR3 sequence reads: CASSLGPHGDEQFF. CDR3 DNA: TGTGCCAGCAGCCTGGGGCCTCATGGGGATGAGCAGTTCTTC.

The CDR3 is CASGDREKTQYF. CDR3 bases: TGTGCCAGCGGAGACAGGGAGAAGACCCAGTACTTC. J is TRBJ2-5 and V is TRBV28; TRBD1 matches at 7 bases. Looked up from germline, CDR1 is MDHEN and CDR2 is SYDVKM. The CDR3 is made up of 12 amino acids. Trimming at V came to 8 bases and at J to 6 bases, leaving 6 bases not matched to a gene.

The V call is TRBV15, the J call TRBJ2-7, with D possibly matching TRBD1 (5 bases). In germline, CDR1 is LNHNV, CDR2 YYDKDF (reference sequence). The CDR3 loop spans 14 amino acids. The V end was cut by 0 bases, the J end by 3 bases, with 9 bases between. CDR3 sequence reads: CATSRDLTGYEQYF. The CDR3 DNA reads TGTGCCACCAGCAGAGATCTAACAGGCTACGAGCAGTACTTC.

The V gene is TRBV2, the J gene TRBJ2-1; D unresolved. This CDR3 is 16 amino acids long. V was pared by 1 base and J by 0 bases, with 10 bases between. The germline CDR1 and CDR2 sequences are SNHLY and FYNNEI. CDR3 protein: CASSEGRGSSYNEQFF. In nucleotides, the CDR3 is TGTGCCAGCAGTGAAGGGCGTGGAAGCTCCTACAATGAGCAGTTCTTC.

The chain links TRBV27 to TRBJ2-7; the D call may be TRBD1 or TRBD2 (7 bases each). This CDR3 is 15 amino acids long. Germline V CDR1 and CDR2: MNHEY, SMNVEV (reference sequence). Trimming pared 6 bases from V and 2 bases from J, leaving 17 bases between. The DNA of the CDR3 is TGTGCCAGCAGGCTTTGGGCAGGGGGGGCCTACGAGCAGTACTTC. Amino acids: CASRLWAGGAYEQYF.

The V call is TRBV28, the J call TRBJ1-3; possible D gene TRBD1, 5 bases. The CDR3 has 14 amino acids. The V gene lost 4 bases and the J gene lost 3 bases, with 10 bases spanning the gap. CDR1 is MDHEN, CDR2 SYDVKM, per germline. For the CDR3, the DNA is TGTGCCAGCAGTTCCGCAGGGATTGGAAACACCATATATTTT. This codes for CASSSAGIGNTIYF.

The CDR3 is CASSSTGRGRGNEKLFF. As DNA, the CDR3 is TGTGCCAGCAGCTCCACTGGGAGGGGCAGGGGAAATGAAAAACTGTTTTTT. The chain joins TRBV11-2 to TRBJ1-4, with D perhaps TRBD1 (6 bases). The germline CDR1 and CDR2 sequences are SGHAT and FQNNGV. This CDR3 is built from 17 residues. The V end was cut by 4 bases, the J end by 5 bases, with 20 bases between.

The gene calls are TRBV27 and TRBJ1-5; 9 bases line up with TRBD1. The length of the CDR3 is 15 residues. The germline CDR1 and CDR2 sequences are MNHEY and SMNVEV (reference sequence). J gave up 3 bases and V 6 bases, and 6 bases lay outside the gene matches. Here the CDR3 reads CASSPGTGNNQPQHF. The CDR3 DNA sequence: TGTGCCAGCAGCCCCGGGACAGGGAACAATCAGCCCCAGCATTTT.

This CDR3 reads CASTPGGGNTQYF. CDR3 DNA sequence: TGTGCCAGCACCCCCGGAGGGGGGAATACGCAGTATTTT. This chain uses TRBV6-6 with TRBJ2-3, with D possibly being TRBD1 or TRBD2 (6 bases each). The CDR3 covers 13 residues. The germline V gene encodes CDR1 MNHNY and CDR2 SVGAGI (reference sequence). Trimming pared 7 bases from V and 7 bases from J, leaving 15 bases between.

The rearrangement joins TRBV4-3 to TRBJ1-1; D perhaps matches TRBD1 (6 bases). The V end lost 0 bases, the J end lost 0 bases, and 14 bases lay between the germline ends. This CDR3 contains 17 residues. Looked up from germline, CDR1 is LGHNA and CDR2 is YSLEER. The DNA of the CDR3 is TGCGCCAGCAGCCAAGATTTCAGGGGCTGGGTGAACACTGAAGCTTTCTTT. Residues: CASSQDFRGWVNTEAFF.

The V and J genes are TRBV7-9 and TRBJ2-3, with D maybe TRBD2 (5 bases). V gave up 6 bases and J gave up 1 base, with 14 bases separating them. The CDR3 loop spans 15 amino acids. Looked up from germline, CDR1 is SEHNR and CDR2 is FQNEAQ (reference sequence). The CDR3 here is CASSRHSEGTDTQYF. CDR3 bases: TGTGCCAGCAGTCGACATTCGGAGGGCACAGATACGCAGTATTTT.

This CDR3 is CSARGRAEQYF. The DNA of the CDR3 is TGCAGTGCTAGAGGCCGGGCAGAGCAGTACTTC. The chain joins TRBV20-1 to TRBJ2-7; D is ambiguous. The CDR3 spans 11 residues. Germline CDR1 reads DFQATT; CDR2 reads SNEGSKA (reference sequence). V was trimmed by 1 base and J by 7 bases, leaving 8 bases between them.

This chain connects TRBV28 to TRBJ1-2; possible D gene TRBD1, 6 bases. Trimming removed 3 bases from V and 5 bases from J, with 13 bases in between. Germline CDR1 and CDR2: MDHEN and SYDVKM. The CDR3 consists of 14 residues. CDR3 bases: TGTGCCAGCAGTTTTGGCAGGGGTCATTATGGCTACACCTTC. Protein sequence: CASSFGRGHYGYTF.

This clone was counted only a few times. CDR3 amino acids: CASTGGEGPLYGYTF. DNA of the CDR3: TGCGCCAGCACTGGGGGTGAGGGCCCGCTCTATGGCTACACCTTC. This rearrangement joins TRBV5-1 to TRBJ1-2, with a possible D match to TRBD1 (5 bases). The CDR3 totals 15 residues. The V gene lost 6 bases and the J gene lost 4 bases, with 19 bases spanning the gap. Germline CDR1 is SGHRS and CDR2 is YFSETQ. Full variable domain (outside the CDR3, taken from reference TRBV5-1 and TRBJ1-2): KAGVTQTPRYLIKTRGQQVTLSCSPISGHRSVSWYQQTPGQGLQFLFEYFSETQRNKGNFPGRFSGRQFSNSRSEMNVSTLELGDSALYLCASTGGEGPLYGYTFGSGTRLTVV.